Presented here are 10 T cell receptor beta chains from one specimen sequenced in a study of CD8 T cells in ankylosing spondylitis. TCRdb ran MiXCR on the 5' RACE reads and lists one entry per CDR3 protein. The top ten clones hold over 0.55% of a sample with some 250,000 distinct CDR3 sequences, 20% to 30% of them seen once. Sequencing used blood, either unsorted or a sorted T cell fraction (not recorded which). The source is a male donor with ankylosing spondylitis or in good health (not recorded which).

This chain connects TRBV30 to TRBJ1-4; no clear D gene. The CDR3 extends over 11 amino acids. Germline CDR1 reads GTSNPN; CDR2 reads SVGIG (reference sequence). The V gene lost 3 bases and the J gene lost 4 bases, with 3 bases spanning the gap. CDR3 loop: CAWSYNEKLFF. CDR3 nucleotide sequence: TGTGCCTGGAGCTATAATGAAAAACTGTTTTTT.

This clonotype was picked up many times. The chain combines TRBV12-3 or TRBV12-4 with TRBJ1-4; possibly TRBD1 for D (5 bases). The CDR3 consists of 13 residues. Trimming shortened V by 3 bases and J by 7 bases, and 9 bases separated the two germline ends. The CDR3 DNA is TGTGCCAGCAGTTTGAACAGGCGTGAAAAACTGTTTTTT. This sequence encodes CASSLNRREKLFF.

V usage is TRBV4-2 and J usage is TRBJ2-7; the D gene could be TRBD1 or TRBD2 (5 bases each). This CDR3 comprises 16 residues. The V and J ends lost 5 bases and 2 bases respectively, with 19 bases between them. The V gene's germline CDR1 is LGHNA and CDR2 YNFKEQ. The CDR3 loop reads CASSYGVGRETYEQYF. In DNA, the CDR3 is TGTGCCAGCAGCTACGGAGTGGGCAGGGAGACCTACGAGCAGTACTTC.

The CDR3: CASSLLAGGQNTGELFF. CDR3 DNA: TGTGCCAGCAGTTTATTAGCGGGGGGGCAGAACACCGGGGAGCTGTTTTTT. The chain carries TRBV27 and TRBJ2-2, with 11 nucleotides matching TRBD2. Looked up from germline, CDR1 is MNHEY and CDR2 is SMNVEV (reference sequence). V shed 1 base and J 1 base; nucleotides not matched to a gene: 2. The CDR3 has 17 amino acids.

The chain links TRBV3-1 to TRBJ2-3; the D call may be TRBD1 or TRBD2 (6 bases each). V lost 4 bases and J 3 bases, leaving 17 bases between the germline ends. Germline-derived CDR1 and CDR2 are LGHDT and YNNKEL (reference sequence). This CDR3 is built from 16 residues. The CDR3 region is CASSPFGGTRTDTQYF. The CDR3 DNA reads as TGTGCCAGCAGCCCCTTCGGCGGGACAAGGACAGATACGCAGTATTTT.

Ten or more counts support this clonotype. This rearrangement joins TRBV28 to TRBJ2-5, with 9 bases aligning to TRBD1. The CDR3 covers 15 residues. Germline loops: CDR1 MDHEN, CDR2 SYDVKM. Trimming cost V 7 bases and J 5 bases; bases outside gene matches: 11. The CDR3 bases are TGTGCCAGCATCGAGGGACAGGGTGACTTGGAGACCCAGTACTTC. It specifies CASIEGQGDLETQYF. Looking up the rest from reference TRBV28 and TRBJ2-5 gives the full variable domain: DVKVTQSSRYLVKRTGEKVFLECVQDMDHENMFWYRQDPGLGLRLIYFSYDVKMKEKGDIPEGYSVSREKKERFSLILESASTNQTSMYLCASIEGQGDLETQYFGPGTRLLVL.

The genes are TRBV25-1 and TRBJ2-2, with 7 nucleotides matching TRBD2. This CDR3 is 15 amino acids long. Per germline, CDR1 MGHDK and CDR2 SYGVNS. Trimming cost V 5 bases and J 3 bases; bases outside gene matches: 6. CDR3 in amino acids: CASSPRLAHTGELFF. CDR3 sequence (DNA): TGTGCCAGCAGTCCTAGACTAGCACACACCGGGGAGCTGTTTTTT.

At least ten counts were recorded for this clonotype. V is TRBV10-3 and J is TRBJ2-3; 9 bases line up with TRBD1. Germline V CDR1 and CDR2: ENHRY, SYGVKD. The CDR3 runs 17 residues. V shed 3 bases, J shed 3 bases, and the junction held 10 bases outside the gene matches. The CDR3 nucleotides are TGTGCCATCAGTGACGTGCGACAGGGGGGAAGGACAGATACGCAGTATTTT. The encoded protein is CAISDVRQGGRTDTQYF.

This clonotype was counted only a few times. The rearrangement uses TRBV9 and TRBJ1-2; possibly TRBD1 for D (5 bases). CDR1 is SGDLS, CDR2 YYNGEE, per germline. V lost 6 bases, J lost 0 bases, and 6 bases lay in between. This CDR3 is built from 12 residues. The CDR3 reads CASTGTNYGYTF. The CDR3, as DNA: TGTGCCAGCACAGGGACTAACTATGGCTACACCTTC. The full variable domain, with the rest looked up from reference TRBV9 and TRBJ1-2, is DSGVTQTPKHLITATGQRVTLRCSPRSGDLSVYWYQQSLDQGLQFLIQYYNGEERAKGNILERFSAQQFPDLHSELNLSSLELGDSALYFCASTGTNYGYTFGSGTRLTVV.

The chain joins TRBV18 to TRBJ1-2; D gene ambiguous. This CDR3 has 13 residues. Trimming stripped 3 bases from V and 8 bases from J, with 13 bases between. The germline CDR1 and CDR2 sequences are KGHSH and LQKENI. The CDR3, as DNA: TGTGCCAGCTCACCGGGCCCTAGGAACGGCTACACCTTC. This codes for CASSPGPRNGYTF.